This T cell receptor beta chain was identified during a study of blood T cell repertoires in COVID-19. V was clipped by 9 bases and J by 1 base, with 20 bases between them. The CDR3 has 16 amino acids. Libraries were prepared by immunoSEQ multiplex PCR; TCRdb keeps only in-frame clonotypes and omits some of them. Of just over 90,000 clones listed, 70% to 90% are singletons. The rearrangement joins TRBV5-3 to TRBJ1-5; tentatively, D is TRBD1 (6 bases). TRBV5-3 is known as an ORF, though its function is uncertain. The origin of this receptor is a woman older than 75 with acute or convalescent COVID-19. The specimen was peripheral blood. The CDR3: CATLLGGGTSNQPQHF. As DNA, the CDR3 is TGTGCCACGCTACTGGGCGGGGGCACGAGCAATCAGCCCCAGCATTTT.